Listed here are 30 T cell receptor beta chains from one sample, sequenced in a study of CD8 T cells in Susac syndrome. The authors reverse transcribed roughly 0.5 to 1 ug RNA with random hexamers. TCRdb ran MiXCR on the immunoSEQ multiplex PCR reads and lists one entry per CDR3 protein. The table records a few hundred thousand distinct CDR3 sequences, 80% to 90% of them present only once. The sequenced sample consisted of CD8+ T cells from PBMCs. These receptors came from a human donor with multiple sclerosis.

The rearrangement uses TRBV27 and TRBJ1-2, with D uncertain. V dropped 0 bases and J dropped 8 bases, with 13 bases sitting between them. Germline CDR1 and CDR2: MNHEY and SMNVEV (reference sequence). The CDR3 is 14 amino acids. CDR3 residues: CASSLSRRGFGYTF. Here the CDR3 DNA reads TGTGCCAGCAGTTTATCGAGACGAGGGTTCGGCTACACCTTC.

The V and J genes are TRBV24-1 and TRBJ1-3; weak D call: TRBD1 (6 bases). Germline-derived CDR1 and CDR2 are KGHDR and SFDVKD. The V gene lost 4 bases and the J gene lost 0 bases, with 12 bases spanning the gap. The CDR3 consists of 16 residues. CDR3 loop: CATSDSTGFSGNTIYF. CDR3 in DNA: TGTGCCACCAGTGACTCGACAGGATTCTCTGGAAACACCATATATTTT.

This sequence joins TRBV6-2 or TRBV6-3 and TRBJ2-7; D possibly corresponds to TRBD2 (6 bases). CDR1 MNHEY and CDR2 SVGEGT come from the germline V gene. The V and J ends lost 7 bases and 5 bases respectively, with 15 bases between them. The CDR3 has 13 amino acids. Here the CDR3 reads CASNQQLANEQYF. Written as DNA, the CDR3 is TGTGCCAGCAACCAACAACTAGCCAACGAGCAGTACTTC.

The V call is TRBV4-2, the J call TRBJ2-3; D tentatively reads TRBD1 or TRBD2 (5 bases each). From germline, CDR1 is LGHNA and CDR2 YNFKEQ. The CDR3 covers 16 residues. Deletions cut 1 base from V and 4 bases from J, with 15 bases between. CDR3 DNA sequence: TGTGCCAGCAGCCAAGCTGCCGGGACCCTGGCAGATACGCAGTATTTT. This encodes CASSQAAGTLADTQYF.

This clonotype was recorded only once. The chain combines TRBV6-5 with TRBJ2-7; D may correspond to TRBD1 or TRBD2 (5 bases each). Trimming left V 7 bases short and J 2 bases short, with 15 bases between. Germline-derived CDR1 and CDR2 are MNHEY and SVGAGI. This CDR3 region has 14 residues. CDR3 sequence (DNA): TGTGCCAGCATTGGGGGAGCGGCCCCCTACGAGCAGTACTTC. This encodes CASIGGAAPYEQYF.

The chain is built from TRBV7-8 and TRBJ2-7; D is ambiguous. V was cut by 2 bases and J by 5 bases, with 16 bases left in between. Germline CDR1 SGHVS, CDR2 FQNEAQ. This CDR3 is built from 15 residues. This chain's CDR3 is CASSLSGSIRNEQYF. As DNA, the CDR3 is TGTGCCAGCAGCTTATCCGGGTCAATACGCAACGAGCAGTACTTC.

This chain joins TRBV28 and TRBJ1-1; 8 bases align to TRBD1. The CDR3 is 16 amino acids. V dropped 2 bases and J dropped 0; count of bases not matched to a gene: 5. The germline V gene has CDR1 MDHEN and CDR2 SYDVKM. CDR3 DNA: TGTGCCAGCAGTTTACGACAGGGGATCATGAACACTGAAGCTTTCTTT. This sequence encodes CASSLRQGIMNTEAFF. The whole variable domain, remainder taken from reference TRBV28 and TRBJ1-1, is DVKVTQSSRYLVKRTGEKVFLECVQDMDHENMFWYRQDPGLGLRLIYFSYDVKMKEKGDIPEGYSVSREKKERFSLILESASTNQTSMYLCASSLRQGIMNTEAFFGQGTRLTVV.

J is TRBJ1-5 and V is TRBV7-9; no firm D call. In germline, CDR1 is SEHNR, CDR2 FQNEAQ (reference sequence). CDR3 length: 12 amino acids. Trimming took 5 bases from V and 13 from J, leaving 15 bases between them. In DNA form, the CDR3 reads TGTGCCAGCAGCCGGTCGTTAGACCAACAGCATTTT. It translates to CASSRSLDQQHF.

The rearrangement uses TRBV14 and TRBJ2-7, with TRBD2 as a possible D gene (7 bases). Germline values: CDR1 SGHDN, CDR2 FVKESK. The CDR3 covers 16 residues. Between the trimmed V and J ends, which lost 0 bases and 3 bases, there was a span of 15 bases. The CDR3, as DNA: TGTGCCAGCAGCCAAGATTGGGGGGAGGGGGGCTACGAGCAGTACTTC. Its translation is CASSQDWGEGGYEQYF.

The chain has TRBV7-3 and TRBJ2-7, with 7 bases that match TRBD1. Germline V CDR1 and CDR2: SGHTA, FQGTGA. The CDR3 runs 14 residues. Trimming took 5 bases from V and 5 from J; bases not matched to a gene: 9. CDR3 in DNA: TGTGCCAGCAGCCAAGGGGGACAGCAAGACGAGCAGTACTTC. It translates to CASSQGGQQDEQYF.

This chain uses TRBV10-3 with TRBJ2-7; possibly TRBD1 or TRBD2 for D (5 bases each). This CDR3 contains 16 residues. Germline-derived CDR1 and CDR2 are ENHRY and SYGVKD. Trimming shortened V by 6 bases and J by 5 bases, and 23 bases separated the two germline ends. CDR3 in amino acids: CAIRDSRDHLADEQYF. CDR3 coding DNA: TGTGCCATCAGAGATTCCCGGGACCACCTAGCTGACGAGCAGTACTTC.

The genes are TRBV28 and TRBJ2-5; D is unclear. V dropped 8 bases and J dropped 5 bases, with 9 bases sitting between them. Germline V gene lookup returns CDR1 MDHEN and CDR2 SYDVKM. The CDR3 contains 11 residues. The CDR3 here is CASGLEETQYF. In DNA form, the CDR3 reads TGTGCCAGCGGCCTTGAGGAGACCCAGTACTTC. Using reference TRBV28 and TRBJ2-5 for the parts outside the CDR3, the full variable domain is DVKVTQSSRYLVKRTGEKVFLECVQDMDHENMFWYRQDPGLGLRLIYFSYDVKMKEKGDIPEGYSVSREKKERFSLILESASTNQTSMYLCASGLEETQYFGPGTRLLVL.

V and J are TRBV25-1 and TRBJ1-2, with 7 bases identical to TRBD1. The CDR3 extends over 15 amino acids. Losses at the gene ends were 2 bases for V and 8 bases for J; bases not matched to a gene: 11. The germline V gene has CDR1 MGHDK and CDR2 SYGVNS. CDR3 sequence reads: CASSEERGPSRGYTF. CDR3 sequence (DNA): TGTGCCAGCAGTGAAGAGAGGGGGCCGTCGCGGGGCTACACCTTC.

The CDR3 DNA sequence: TGTGCCAGCAGATTAAGCCCTTCCGGGACAGGGACTCTCGAGCAGTACTTC. Amino acids: CASRLSPSGTGTLEQYF. The chain couples TRBV7-8 to TRBJ2-7; TRBD1 aligns across 9 bases. Germline lookup yields CDR1 SGHVS and CDR2 FQNEAQ. With V trimmed by 6 bases and J by 6 bases, 18 bases remained unmatched. CDR3 size: 17 residues.

This clonotype turned up a few times. This sequence joins TRBV10-1 and TRBJ2-1; D may match TRBD1 or TRBD2 (6 bases each). The CDR3 spans 15 residues. Germline V CDR1 and CDR2: WNHNN, SYGVQD (reference sequence). Trimming stripped 0 bases from V and 7 bases from J, with 13 bases between. The chain's CDR3 is CASSESEKGGNEQFF. The CDR3 DNA reads TGCGCCAGCAGTGAGTCAGAAAAAGGGGGGAATGAGCAGTTCTTC.

V usage is TRBV7-8 and J usage is TRBJ2-7; 12 nucleotides align to TRBD2. CDR1 is SGHVS, CDR2 FQNEAQ, per germline. Unmatched junction bases numbered 7, after V lost 1 base and J lost 3 bases. CDR3 length equals 17 residues. CDR3 protein: CASSLGLAGAGNYEQYF. As DNA, the CDR3 is TGTGCCAGCAGCTTAGGACTAGCGGGAGCTGGGAACTACGAGCAGTACTTC.

This clonotype was counted only a few times. This chain connects TRBV6-1 to TRBJ2-5; D call uncertain. The CDR3 sequence is 15 residues long. The V end was cut by 6 bases, the J end by 0 bases, with 14 bases between. Per the germline V gene, CDR1 is MNHNS and CDR2 is SASEGT. The CDR3 region is CASSPAGVYQETQYF. The CDR3 DNA reads as TGTGCCAGCAGCCCCGCTGGCGTATACCAAGAGACCCAGTACTTC.

This clonotype was observed a single time. CDR3 protein: CASSPSGKTYEQYF. In nucleotides, the CDR3 is TGTGCCAGCAGCCCTAGCGGGAAAACTTACGAGCAGTACTTC. The chain carries TRBV9 and TRBJ2-7; 9 bases match TRBD2. V gave up 4 bases and J gave up 4 bases; unmatched junction bases: 6. Per germline, CDR1 SGDLS and CDR2 YYNGEE. The CDR3 is made up of 14 amino acids.

The chain recombines TRBV28 with TRBJ2-3, with 9 positions matching TRBD2. The CDR3 has 17 residues. Unmatched junction bases numbered 10, after V lost 4 bases and J lost 2 bases. Per the germline V gene, CDR1 is MDHEN and CDR2 is SYDVKM. The CDR3, as DNA: TGTGCCAGCAGTTCCTCGCTTAGGACTAGCGACACAGATACGCAGTATTTT. Protein: CASSSSLRTSDTDTQYF.

This sequence joins TRBV5-5 and TRBJ2-7; D might be TRBD2 (6 bases). In germline, CDR1 is SGHKS, CDR2 YYEKEE (reference sequence). V was pared by 4 bases and J by 2 bases, with 19 bases between. The length of the CDR3 is 16 residues. For the CDR3, the DNA is TGTGCCAGCAGCCCGGAGGGGAGCATCCACCCCTACGAGCAGTACTTC. It is translated as CASSPEGSIHPYEQYF.

The genes are TRBV19 and TRBJ2-1, with 9 bases lining up with TRBD1. The CDR3 runs to 15 residues. J gave up 4 bases and V 10 bases, and 11 bases lay outside the gene matches. The germline gives CDR1 LNHDA, CDR2 SQIVND (reference sequence). CDR3 in amino acids: CATTAEGQGYNEQFF. CDR3 DNA sequence: TGTGCCACCACAGCTGAGGGACAGGGATACAATGAGCAGTTCTTC.

The chain couples TRBV28 to TRBJ2-6; the D gene could be TRBD1 or TRBD2 (6 bases each). The CDR3 loop spans 16 amino acids. The V gene's germline CDR1 is MDHEN and CDR2 SYDVKM. V lost 7 bases, J lost 2 bases, and 15 bases lay in between. The CDR3 is CASNFIGGAGANVLTF. Here the CDR3 DNA reads TGTGCCAGCAATTTTATCGGGGGCGCTGGGGCCAACGTCCTGACTTTC.

This clonotype was counted between two and nine times. The V gene is TRBV3-1, the J gene TRBJ2-1; D is tentatively TRBD1 or TRBD2 (5 bases each). Looked up from germline, CDR1 is LGHDT and CDR2 is YNNKEL (reference sequence). The CDR3 is 16 residues long. Trimming shortened V by 0 bases and J by 0 bases, and 9 bases separated the two germline ends. CDR3 amino acids: CASSQDRGPSYNEQFF. In DNA form, the CDR3 reads TGTGCCAGCAGCCAAGATCGGGGCCCCTCCTACAATGAGCAGTTCTTC.

The chain is built from TRBV27 and TRBJ2-1; D is perhaps TRBD1 (5 bases). CDR1 is MNHEY, CDR2 SMNVEV, per germline (reference sequence). V was clipped by 7 bases and J by 6 bases, with 10 bases between them. This CDR3 contains 12 residues. In DNA form, the CDR3 reads TGTGCCAGCACTGCAGGGTCCAATGAGCAGTTCTTC. The encoded protein is CASTAGSNEQFF.

This chain uses TRBV7-9 with TRBJ2-3; D is unclear. The V gene lost 4 bases and the J gene lost 5 bases, with 4 bases spanning the gap. The CDR3 consists of 11 residues. The germline CDR1 and CDR2 sequences are SEHNR and FQNEAQ (reference sequence). Written as DNA, the CDR3 is TGTGCCAGCAGCTCCGAAGATACGCAGTATTTT. It specifies CASSSEDTQYF.

The chain recombines TRBV28 with TRBJ2-7; either TRBD1 or TRBD2 may supply D (5 bases each). The germline CDR1 and CDR2 sequences are MDHEN and SYDVKM. V lost 6 bases and J lost 6, with 9 bases in between. The CDR3 has 11 residues. The CDR3 coding sequence is TGTGCCAGCAGACTGGGGGTCGAGCAGTACTTC. Residues: CASRLGVEQYF.

The chain is built from TRBV20-1 and TRBJ2-1, with TRBD1 matching over 9 bases. CDR1 and CDR2 from the germline V gene are DFQATT and SNEGSKA (reference sequence). This CDR3 has 14 residues. Unmatched junction bases numbered 5, after V lost 5 bases and J lost 3 bases. The DNA for the CDR3 is TGCAGTGCTCGGGACAGGGCGGGCTACAATGAGCAGTTCTTC. Translation: CSARDRAGYNEQFF.

Here the CDR3 DNA reads TGTGCCAGCAGTGAATCTAGCCCAGGGAGCCGCTACAATGAGCAGTTCTTC. Translated: CASSESSPGSRYNEQFF. The J gene is TRBJ2-1, the V gene TRBV2; D is possibly TRBD1 or TRBD2 (5 bases each). The V gene lost 2 bases and the J gene lost 3 bases, with 17 bases spanning the gap. Germline loops: CDR1 SNHLY, CDR2 FYNNEI. The length of the CDR3 is 17 residues.

This clonotype was seen only a few times. The gene calls are TRBV6-1 and TRBJ1-1, with D tentatively TRBD1 (5 bases). The CDR3 contains 14 residues. Germline V gives CDR1 MNHNS, CDR2 SASEGT. With 8 bases removed from V and 2 bases from J, the gap between germline ends came to 15 bases. The CDR3 spells CASSLLQGNTEAFF. CDR3 sequence (DNA): TGTGCCAGCTCCCTTCTGCAGGGAAACACTGAAGCTTTCTTT.

The chain combines TRBV25-1 with TRBJ2-4; no clear D gene. Looked up from germline, CDR1 is MGHDK and CDR2 is SYGVNS. There are 13 residues in the CDR3. V was cut by 8 bases and J by 5 bases, with 13 bases left in between. In nucleotides, the CDR3 is TGTGCCAGCGTCGGACGCGGAGAAAACATTCAGTACTTC. It yields the protein CASVGRGENIQYF.